Reported below is one T cell receptor beta chain. This sample was taken from a study of blood T cell repertoires in COVID-19. The overall study: Acute and convalescent COVID-19 samples came from the United States, Italy and Spain. Sources were T cells, B-cell-depleted T cells, or PBMCs; the material itself was cDNA or gDNA.

The authors' processing: It was from reference gene primer amplification that nucleated cell counts were estimated. The method was immunoSEQ multiplex PCR; TCRdb's version includes in-frame clones alone and lacks a portion of them. Clone size and V and J calls were adopted from that table, with D and trimming inferred from the DNA. Counted here are about 230,000 clones, 84% occurring once; the ten biggest clones make up about 2.3%. The TCR sequence derives from a man in his forties who had recovered from COVID-19. Input material: peripheral blood.

The CDR3: CASSREGFVNEKLFF. The CDR3 DNA follows: TGCGCCAGCAGCAGGGAGGGGTTCGTAAATGAAAAACTGTTTTTT. The rearrangement joins TRBV5-1 to TRBJ1-4, with a tentative D call TRBD1 (5 bases). CDR1 is SGHRS and CDR2 is YFSETQ in the germline V gene. This CDR3 is built from 15 residues. The V gene lost 4 bases and the J gene lost 5 bases, with 15 bases spanning the gap. The variable domain in full, completed from reference TRBV5-1 and TRBJ1-4, reads KAGVTQTPRYLIKTRGQQVTLSCSPISGHRSVSWYQQTPGQGLQFLFEYFSETQRNKGNFPGRFSGRQFSNSRSEMNVSTLELGDSALYLCASSREGFVNEKLFFGSGTQLSVL.